These 8 T cell receptor beta chains were sequenced from one sample in a study of shared clonotypes between healthy human individuals. Here immunoSEQ multiplex PCR was the method, and the copy in TCRdb shows in-frame clones only, minus some. The sample records about 1,800,000 clones, about 94% being singletons. Naivety among CD8 cells was defined by CD45RO negativity and positive CCR7 selection, thereby excluding terminally differentiated effector memory CD45RA+ cells. The sample consisted of naive CD8+ T cells sorted from blood. Source of these receptors: a man aged 18 to 30 in good health.

The J gene is TRBJ2-2, the V gene TRBV4-2, with 9 positions matching TRBD2. The CDR3 is made up of 16 amino acids. Germline V gene data show CDR1 as LGHNA and CDR2 as YNFKEQ. V trimming: 4 bases; J trimming: 4 bases; junction bases outside the gene matches: 7. CDR3 nucleotide sequence: TGTGCCAGCAGCCTCCCAGCGGGGGGACCCACCGGGGAGCTGTTTTTT. The encoded protein is CASSLPAGGPTGELFF.

This clone showed up just a few times. The sample carries other DNA sequences with the same CDR3. V and J are TRBV4-3 and TRBJ2-7, with D hard to call. CDR1 and CDR2 from the germline V gene are LGHNA and YSLEER. Trimming stripped 1 base from V and 0 bases from J, with 4 bases between. The CDR3 is 13 residues long. CDR3 bases: TGCGCCAGCAGCCAAGGGTACTCCTACGAGCAGTACTTC. Protein product: CASSQGYSYEQYF.

The genes are TRBV11-2 and TRBJ2-5; maybe TRBD1 (5 bases). Trimming shortened V by 4 bases and J by 5 bases, and 11 bases separated the two germline ends. Germline values: CDR1 SGHAT, CDR2 FQNNGV. The CDR3 loop spans 13 amino acids. CDR3 loop: CASSSRTPETQYF. CDR3 bases: TGTGCCAGCAGCTCCCGGACACCGGAGACCCAGTACTTC.

The chain uses TRBV5-1 and TRBJ2-7, with 10 nucleotides matching TRBD2. Losses at the gene ends were 4 bases for V and 3 bases for J; bases not matched to a gene: 7. Germline V lookup: CDR1 SGHRS, CDR2 YFSETQ. The CDR3 sequence is 15 residues long. CDR3 sequence: CASSEAGTSVYEQYF. The DNA of the CDR3 is TGCGCCAGCAGCGAGGCCGGGACTAGCGTCTACGAGCAGTACTTC. Variable domain in full (rest from reference TRBV5-1 and TRBJ2-7): KAGVTQTPRYLIKTRGQQVTLSCSPISGHRSVSWYQQTPGQGLQFLFEYFSETQRNKGNFPGRFSGRQFSNSRSEMNVSTLELGDSALYLCASSEAGTSVYEQYFGPGTRLTVT.

With respect to this clone: Other DNA variants within this sample encode the same CDR3. The rearrangement joins TRBV28 to TRBJ2-5; D gene unclear. Trimming removed 3 bases at V and 5 bases at J, with 7 bases between. The V gene's germline CDR1 is MDHEN and CDR2 SYDVKM. The CDR3 runs to 12 residues. The CDR3 DNA follows: TGTGCCAGCAGTTTGGTAGGGGAGACCCAGTACTTC. Its translation is CASSLVGETQYF.

CDR3 region: CASTLRGLDSYNEQFF. DNA of the CDR3: TGTGCCAGCACCTTAAGGGGGTTGGATTCCTACAATGAGCAGTTCTTC. The chain couples TRBV27 to TRBJ2-1; D may be TRBD1 (6 bases). The CDR3 length is 16 residues. The germline gives CDR1 MNHEY, CDR2 SMNVEV (reference sequence). Trimming took off 7 bases at V and 1 base at J, with 17 bases between the two ends.

The chain couples TRBV15 to TRBJ2-2; D remains unclear. Per germline, CDR1 LNHNV and CDR2 YYDKDF (reference sequence). The germline V and J ends were trimmed by 0 bases and 0 bases, with 11 bases remaining between them. This CDR3 region has 17 residues. The CDR3 region has the DNA TGTGCCACCAGCAGAGATCAGGCGGCTGCGAACACCGGGGAGCTGTTTTTT. It specifies CATSRDQAAANTGELFF.

With regard to this clone: This sample also contains other DNA sequences that code for the same CDR3. The chain employs TRBV10-3 and TRBJ2-7; D is uncertain. CDR3 length: 13 residues. The V and J ends lost 2 bases and 0 bases respectively, with 5 bases between them. CDR1 is ENHRY, CDR2 SYGVKD, per germline. The CDR3 bases are TGTGCCATCAGTGAGGTCGGCTCCTACGAGCAGTACTTC. Its protein is CAISEVGSYEQYF.